This TCR beta chain is drawn from a study of control samples from healthy donors and cancer patients. The CDR3 is 18 residues long. V dropped 5 bases and J dropped 2 bases, with 25 bases sitting between them. Germline V gene data show CDR1 as SSHAT and CDR2 as FNYEAQ (reference sequence). Assay used: immunoSEQ multiplex PCR; TCRdb lists only in-frame clones, some missing. Here the sample spans 150,000 to 200,000 clones, 91% being singletons. This sequence joins TRBV7-7 and TRBJ2-7; D is unclear. The sequence was obtained from a woman aged 40-49 years in good health. Material: blood. The CDR3 sequence is CASSPRSTFSQIAYEQYF. The CDR3 DNA is TGTGCCAGCAGCCCTAGATCTACTTTTAGCCAGATAGCCTACGAGCAGTACTTC.